This TCR beta chain was retrieved from a study of blood T cell repertoires in COVID-19. Generated by immunoSEQ multiplex PCR, the TCRdb table keeps only in-frame clones and is missing some. The data hold some 65,000 clones, with 90% observed a single time. Trimming removed 4 bases from V and 2 bases from J; junction bases left unmatched: 7. This CDR3 region has 15 residues. The germline CDR1 and CDR2 sequences are KGHSH and LQKENI. The sample was peripheral blood. The TCR originated in a man over 45 with COVID-19, enrolled during active disease. The J gene is TRBJ2-7, the V gene TRBV18; 8 positions agree with TRBD1. The CDR3 sequence is CASSLGTGETYEQYF. In nucleotides, the CDR3 is TGTGCCAGCTCACTCGGGACAGGTGAAACCTACGAGCAGTACTTC.